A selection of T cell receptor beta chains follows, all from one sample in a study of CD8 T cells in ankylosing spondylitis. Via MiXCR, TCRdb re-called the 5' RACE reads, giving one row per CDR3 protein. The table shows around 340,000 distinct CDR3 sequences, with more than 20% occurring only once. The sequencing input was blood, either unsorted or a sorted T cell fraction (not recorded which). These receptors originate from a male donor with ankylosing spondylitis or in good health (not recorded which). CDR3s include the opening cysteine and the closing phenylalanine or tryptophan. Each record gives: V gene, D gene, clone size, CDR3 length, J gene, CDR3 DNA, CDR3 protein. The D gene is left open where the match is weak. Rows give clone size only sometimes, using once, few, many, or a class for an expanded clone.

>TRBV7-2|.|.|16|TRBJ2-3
TGTGCCAGCAGCTTACGGCCCAACTTCGGCACAGATACGCAGTATTTT
CASSLRPNFGTDTQYF
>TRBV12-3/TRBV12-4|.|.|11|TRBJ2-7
TGTGCCAGCAGTAATAACTACGAGCAGTACTTC
CASSNNYEQYF
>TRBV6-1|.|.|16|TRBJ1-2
TGTGCCAGCAGTGAACTGGCAGCCAGCCCTAACTATGGCTACACCTTC
CASSELAASPNYGYTF
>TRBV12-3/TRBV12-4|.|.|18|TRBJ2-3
TGTGCCATCAGCCCGACCAATCCGGACCGAGGGGCGGTAGATACGCAGTATTTT
CAISPTNPDRGAVDTQYF
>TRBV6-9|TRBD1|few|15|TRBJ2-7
TGTGCCAGCAGTTATCCTCAGGGACAGACCTACGAGCAGTACTTC
CASSYPQGQTYEQYF
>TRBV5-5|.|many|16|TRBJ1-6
TGTGCCAGCAGCTTGTCTCCGAGCTCCTATAATTCACCCCTCCACTTT
CASSLSPSSYNSPLHF
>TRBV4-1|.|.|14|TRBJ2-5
TGCGCCAGCAGCCAAGTGGCAGACCAAGAGACCCAGTACTTC
CASSQVADQETQYF
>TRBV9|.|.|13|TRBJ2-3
TGTGCCAGCAGCGTAGGTGGGGCAGATACGCAGTATTTT
CASSVGGADTQYF
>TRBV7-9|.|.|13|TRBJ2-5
TGTGCCAGCAGGACGACAGGCAAAGAGACCCAGTACTTC
CASRTTGKETQYF
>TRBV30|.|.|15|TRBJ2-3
TGTGCCTGGATCCCATCGGGGGCTTCCATAGATACGCAGTATTTT
CAWIPSGASIDTQYF
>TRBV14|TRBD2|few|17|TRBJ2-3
TGTGCCAGCAGCCAGAGCGGGGTGATCCGAGGGGCAGATACGCAGTATTTT
CASSQSGVIRGADTQYF
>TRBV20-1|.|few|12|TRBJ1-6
TGCAGTCCAGACAGGTGGGACTCACCCCTCCACTTT
CSPDRWDSPLHF
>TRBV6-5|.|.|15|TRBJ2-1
TGTGCCAGCAGTTACTCCCGAGGTAGCGACAATGAGCAGTTCTTC
CASSYSRGSDNEQFF
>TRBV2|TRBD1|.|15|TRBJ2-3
TGTGCCAGCACTTCCGGGGGACAGGGCACAGATACGCAGTATTTT
CASTSGGQGTDTQYF
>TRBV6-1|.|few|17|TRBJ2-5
TGTGCCAGCAGTGCCACACGCATTGGGACAAATCAAGAGACCCAGTACTTC
CASSATRIGTNQETQYF
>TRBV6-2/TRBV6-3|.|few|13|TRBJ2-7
TGTGCCATCGAGGGTAGCGCCGACTACGAGCAGTACTTC
CAIEGSADYEQYF
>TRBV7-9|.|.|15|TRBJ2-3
TGTGCCAGCAGCTCCGCGCGGGACTTCACAGATACGCAGTATTTT
CASSSARDFTDTQYF
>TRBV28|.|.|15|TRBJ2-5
TGTGCCAGCGGTGAGGGTAACCCCGCCCAAGAGACCCAGTACTTC
CASGEGNPAQETQYF
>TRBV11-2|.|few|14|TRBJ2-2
TGTGCCAGCAGCGCGGGCCCAGGGGGGAGCGAGCTGTTTTTT
CASSAGPGGSELFF
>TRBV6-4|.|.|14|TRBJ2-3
TGTGCCAGCAGTGTCCAGCTAGGCACAGATACGCAGTATTTT
CASSVQLGTDTQYF
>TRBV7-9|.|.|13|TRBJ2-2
TGTGCCAGCAGCCCAGGACAGACCGGGGAGCTGTTTTTT
CASSPGQTGELFF
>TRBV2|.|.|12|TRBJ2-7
TGTGCCAGCAGTGTCAGGGTACACGAGCAGTACTTC
CASSVRVHEQYF
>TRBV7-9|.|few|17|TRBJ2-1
TGTGCCAGCAGCCCCCGCCGGGACCAAAGCTCCTACAATGAGCAGTTCTTC
CASSPRRDQSSYNEQFF
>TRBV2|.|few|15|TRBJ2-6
TGTGCCAGCAGTGGTGGATTCTCTGGGGCCAACGTCCTGACTTTC
CASSGGFSGANVLTF
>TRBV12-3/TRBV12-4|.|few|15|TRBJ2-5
TGTGCCAGCAGTTACCCCGGCCGAAACGGGGAGACCCAGTACTTC
CASSYPGRNGETQYF
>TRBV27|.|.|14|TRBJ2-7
TGTGCCAGCAGTTTATCGGGGGAATCCTACGAGCTGTACTTC
CASSLSGESYELYF
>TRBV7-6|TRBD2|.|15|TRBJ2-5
TGTGCCAGAAGCCACGACCTAGCGGGGGAAGAGACCCAGTACTTC
CARSHDLAGEETQYF
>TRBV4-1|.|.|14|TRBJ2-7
TGCGCCAGCAGCCCACCCGGCGTTACCTACGAGCAGTACTTC
CASSPPGVTYEQYF
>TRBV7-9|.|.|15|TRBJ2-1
TGTGCCAGCCACGGTACCGCTACTCCGTACAATGAGCAGTTCTTC
CASHGTATPYNEQFF
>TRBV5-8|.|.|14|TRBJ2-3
TGTGCCAGCAGCGAAACAGGGTTCACAGATACGCAGTATTTT
CASSETGFTDTQYF
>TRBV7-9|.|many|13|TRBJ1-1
TGTGCCAGCAGCCCCACCACAGGCAATGAAGCTTTCTTT
CASSPTTGNEAFF
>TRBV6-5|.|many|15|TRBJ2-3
TGTGCCAGCAGTTACTCGATTGACCGGGCAGATACGCAGTATTTT
CASSYSIDRADTQYF
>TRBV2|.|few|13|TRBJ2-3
TGTGCCAGCATTCCTACACACACAGATACGCAGTATTTT
CASIPTHTDTQYF
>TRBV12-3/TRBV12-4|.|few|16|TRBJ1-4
TGTGCCAGCAGTTTAACGGGTCATGCAACTAATGAAAAACTGTTTTTT
CASSLTGHATNEKLFF
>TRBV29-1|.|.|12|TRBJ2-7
TGCAGCGTTGGGCAGTACTCCTACGAGCAGTACTTC
CSVGQYSYEQYF
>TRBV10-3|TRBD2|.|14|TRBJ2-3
TGTGCCATCAGTGAAGCGGGGGGCACAGATACGCAGTATTTT
CAISEAGGTDTQYF
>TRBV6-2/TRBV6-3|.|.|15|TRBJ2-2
TGTGCCAGCAGTTACTACGGGCGGGTCACCGGGGAGCTGTTTTTT
CASSYYGRVTGELFF
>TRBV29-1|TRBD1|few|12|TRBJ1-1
TGCAGCGGAACAGACAGGGGAGCTGAAGCTTTCTTT
CSGTDRGAEAFF
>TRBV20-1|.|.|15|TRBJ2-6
TGCAGTGCTAGAAGAAGGGGCTCTGGGGCCAACGTCCTGACTTTC
CSARRRGSGANVLTF
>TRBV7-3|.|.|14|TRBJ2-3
TGTGCCAGCAGCTTATCGGGGTACACAGATACGCAGTATTTT
CASSLSGYTDTQYF
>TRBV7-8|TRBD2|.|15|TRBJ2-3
TGTGCCAGCAGCTCGACTAGCGGGGGGACGAATACGCAGTATTTT
CASSSTSGGTNTQYF
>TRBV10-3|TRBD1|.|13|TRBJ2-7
TGTGCCATCAGTGGGGACAGGTCCTACGAGCAGTACTTC
CAISGDRSYEQYF
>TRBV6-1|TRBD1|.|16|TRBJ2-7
TGTGCCAGCAGTCCCGGGACAGGGATTGTCGCCTACGAGCAGTACTTC
CASSPGTGIVAYEQYF
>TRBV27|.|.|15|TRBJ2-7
TGTGCCAGCAGTCCCACAGGCGGGGCCGGGTACGAGCAGTACTTC
CASSPTGGAGYEQYF
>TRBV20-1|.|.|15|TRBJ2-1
TGCAGTGCTACCTACGCGGGGGCAATCCACAATGAGCAGTTCTTC
CSATYAGAIHNEQFF
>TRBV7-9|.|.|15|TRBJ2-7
TGTGCCAGCAGCTTCGGCTCGGGGGTCCCCTACGAGCAGTACTTC
CASSFGSGVPYEQYF
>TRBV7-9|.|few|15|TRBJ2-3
TGTGCCAGCAGCCCACTAGTGGGCATATCAGATACGCAGTATTTT
CASSPLVGISDTQYF
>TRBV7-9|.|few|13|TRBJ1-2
TGTGCCAGCAGCTTATCCACGGACTATGGCTACACCTTC
CASSLSTDYGYTF
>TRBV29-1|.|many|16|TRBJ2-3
TGCAGCGCCCACTGGGGGGGACAGGACCCCACAGATACGCAGTATTTT
CSAHWGGQDPTDTQYF
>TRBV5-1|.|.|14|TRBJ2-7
TGCGCCAGCAGCTTGGAGTTCCCTAACCACGAGCAGTACTTC
CASSLEFPNHEQYF
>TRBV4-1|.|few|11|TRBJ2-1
TGCGCCAGCAGCCAAGAACATGAGCAGTTCTTC
CASSQEHEQFF
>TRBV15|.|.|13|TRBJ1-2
TGTGCCACCAGCAGAGATCAGCCGGCGGGCTACACCTTC
CATSRDQPAGYTF
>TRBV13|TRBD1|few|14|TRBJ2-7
TGTGCCAGCAGCCTTAGGACAGGGTTCAACGAGCAGTACTTC
CASSLRTGFNEQYF
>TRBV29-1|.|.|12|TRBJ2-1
TGCAGCGCCGCCGGGTCAGGAGGTGAGCAGTTCTTC
CSAAGSGGEQFF
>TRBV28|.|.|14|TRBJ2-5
TGTGCCAGCAGTTTAAGGAGCCGGGGTTGGACCCAGTACTTC
CASSLRSRGWTQYF
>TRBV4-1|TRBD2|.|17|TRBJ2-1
TGCGCCAGCAGCCATCCCCGGACTAGCGGACATAACAATGAGCAGTTCTTC
CASSHPRTSGHNNEQFF
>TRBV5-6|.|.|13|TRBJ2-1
TGTGCCAGCAGCTTGGGTAGGTGGGGCGAGCAGTTCTTC
CASSLGRWGEQFF
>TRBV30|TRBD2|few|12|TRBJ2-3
TGTGCCTTAGCGGGGCTCACAGATACGCAGTATTTT
CALAGLTDTQYF
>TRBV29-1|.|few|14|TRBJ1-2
TGCAGCTCCATCCTTCTCGGGAGCGTCTATGGCTACACCTTC
CSSILLGSVYGYTF